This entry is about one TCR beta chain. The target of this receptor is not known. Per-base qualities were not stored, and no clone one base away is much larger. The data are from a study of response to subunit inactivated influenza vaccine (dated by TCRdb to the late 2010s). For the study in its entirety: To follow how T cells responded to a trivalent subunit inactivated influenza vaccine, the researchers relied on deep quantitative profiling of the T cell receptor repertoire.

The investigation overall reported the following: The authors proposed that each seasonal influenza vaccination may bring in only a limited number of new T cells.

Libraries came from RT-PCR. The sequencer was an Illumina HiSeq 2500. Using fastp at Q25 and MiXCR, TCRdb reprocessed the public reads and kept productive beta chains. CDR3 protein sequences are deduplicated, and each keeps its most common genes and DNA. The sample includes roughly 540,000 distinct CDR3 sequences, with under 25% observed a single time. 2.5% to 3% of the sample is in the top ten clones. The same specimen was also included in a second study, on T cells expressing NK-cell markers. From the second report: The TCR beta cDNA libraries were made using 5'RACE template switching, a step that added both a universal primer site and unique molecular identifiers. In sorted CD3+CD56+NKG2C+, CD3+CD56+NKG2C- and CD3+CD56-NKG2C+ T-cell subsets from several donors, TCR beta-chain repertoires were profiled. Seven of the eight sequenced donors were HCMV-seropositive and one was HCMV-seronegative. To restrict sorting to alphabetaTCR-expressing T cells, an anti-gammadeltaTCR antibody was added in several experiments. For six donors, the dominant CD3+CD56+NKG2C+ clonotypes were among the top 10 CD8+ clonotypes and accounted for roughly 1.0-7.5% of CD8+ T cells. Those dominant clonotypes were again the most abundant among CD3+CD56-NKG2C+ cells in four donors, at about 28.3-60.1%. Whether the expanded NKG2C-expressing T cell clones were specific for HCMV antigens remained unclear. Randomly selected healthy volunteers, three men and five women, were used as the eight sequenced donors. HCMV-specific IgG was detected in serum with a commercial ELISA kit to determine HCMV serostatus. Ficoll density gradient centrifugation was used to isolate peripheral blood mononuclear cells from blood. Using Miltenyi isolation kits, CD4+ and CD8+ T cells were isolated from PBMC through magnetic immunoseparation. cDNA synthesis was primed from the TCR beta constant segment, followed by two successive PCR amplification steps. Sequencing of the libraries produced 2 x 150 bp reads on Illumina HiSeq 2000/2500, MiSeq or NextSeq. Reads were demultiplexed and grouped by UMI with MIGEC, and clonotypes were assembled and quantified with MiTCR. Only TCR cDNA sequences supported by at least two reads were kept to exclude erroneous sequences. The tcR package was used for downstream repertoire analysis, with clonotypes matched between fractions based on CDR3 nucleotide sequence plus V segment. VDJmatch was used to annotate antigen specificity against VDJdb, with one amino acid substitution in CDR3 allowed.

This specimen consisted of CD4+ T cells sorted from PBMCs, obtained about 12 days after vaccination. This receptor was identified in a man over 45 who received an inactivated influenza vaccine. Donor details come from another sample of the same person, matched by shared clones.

DNA sequence: TGTGCCTGGAGGCCGGGACGACAGGGGCGAGGCGAAAAACTGTTTTTT. Its translation is CAWRPGRQGRGEKLFF. The chain uses TRBV30 and TRBJ1-4; 8 bases in between match TRBD1. V ends up 3 bases short and J 8 bases short, with an unmatched junction base count of 14. The germline V gene (reference sequence) gives CDR1 as GTSNPN and CDR2 as SVGIG. Inclusive of the bounding cysteine and phenylalanine, the CDR3 is 16 residues long. CDR3 DNA only is kept here, 48 bases in frame from base 1. Outside the CDR3, residues come from the reference TRBV30 and TRBJ1-4 proteins, so the full variable domain is: SQTIHQWPATLVQPVGSPLSLECTVEGTSNPNLYWYRQAAGRGLQLLFYSVGIGQISSEVPQNLSASRPQDRQFILSSKKLLLSDSGFYLCAWRPGRQGRGEKLFFGSGTQLSVL.